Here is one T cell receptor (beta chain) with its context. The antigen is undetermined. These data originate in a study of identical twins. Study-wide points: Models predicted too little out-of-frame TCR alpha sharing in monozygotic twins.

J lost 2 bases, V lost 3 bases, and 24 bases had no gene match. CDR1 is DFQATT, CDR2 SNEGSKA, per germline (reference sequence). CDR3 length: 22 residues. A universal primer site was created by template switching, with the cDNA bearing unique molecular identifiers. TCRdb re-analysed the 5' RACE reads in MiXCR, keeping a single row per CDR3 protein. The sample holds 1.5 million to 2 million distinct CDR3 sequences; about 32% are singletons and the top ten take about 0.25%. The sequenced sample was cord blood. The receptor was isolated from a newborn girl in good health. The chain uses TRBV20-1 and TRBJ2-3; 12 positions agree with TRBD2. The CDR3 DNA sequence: TGCAGTGCTAGTGGAACTAGCGGGAGGTCCTTTATGGCGGGCCGGTTCACAGATACGCAGTATTTT. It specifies CSASGTSGRSFMAGRFTDTQYF.